This TCR beta chain stems from a study of PD-1 blockade in classical Hodgkin lymphoma. At the level of the study: The nivolumab dose that patients received was 3 mg/kg, given intravenously every 2 weeks. Study-wide results and limits: Complete responders had baseline diversity similar to newly diagnosed patients. At baseline, newly diagnosed patients reportedly showed less TCR diversity than healthy donors.

Trimming took 4 bases from V and 5 from J, leaving 12 bases between them. Per the germline V gene, CDR1 is MNHNS and CDR2 is SASEGT. The CDR3 loop spans 14 amino acids. Sequenced by immunoSEQ multiplex PCR; TCRdb stores in-frame clones only, minus some. The data show approximately 20,000 clones, around three quarters seen once. As for time point: cycle 4 day 1 (C4D1), after less than 7 weeks of nivolumab. There was relapse after autologous stem cell transplantation in every patient, and there was variation in brentuximab vedotin exposure. As to this clone: Its antigen is unidentified.

The chain recombines TRBV6-1 with TRBJ1-5; D remains unclear. The sequence was collected from a human donor with classical Hodgkin lymphoma. The sample was peripheral blood mononuclear cells (PBMCs), taken before the fourth cycle of nivolumab. For the CDR3, the DNA is TGTGCCAGCAGTGTATCGCCAGACTATCAGCCCCAGCATTTT. Protein: CASSVSPDYQPQHF.